This entry describes one TCR beta chain. These data originate in a study of blood T cell repertoires in COVID-19. Study summary: The United States, Italy and Spain were the sources of the acute and convalescent COVID-19 samples.

TCRdb's copy holds only in-frame clones and misses some; the assay was immunoSEQ multiplex PCR. Among about 230,000 clones listed, almost 85% were seen once. The CDR3 is 17 residues long. Germline CDR1 reads MGHRA; CDR2 reads YSYEKL. The ends were cut back, 1 base at V and 0 bases at J, with 13 bases in the middle. The TCR sequence derives from a man aged 50 to 59 with COVID-19, enrolled during active disease. The V gene is TRBV4-1, the J gene TRBJ1-3; no clear D. Sequencing input: peripheral blood. The CDR3 bases are TGCGCCAGCAGCCAAGGATTAGAGGCCCTCTCTGGAAACACCATATATTTT. Translating it yields CASSQGLEALSGNTIYF.